This T cell receptor (beta chain) stems from a study of blood T cells in healthy people across ages. Study findings and constraints: Diversity of TCR beta correlated strongly with naive T cell percentage.

This clonotype was seen a few times. What it recognizes is unknown. Then a second PCR, running roughly 7 to 11 cycles, was carried out with a sample-barcoded 5' primer and a J-beta primer mix. Per sample, CDR3-containing paired-end reads numbered at least 3 million. TCRdb reprocessed the 5' RACE reads with MiXCR, giving one entry per CDR3 protein. The repertoire holds about 1.8 million distinct CDR3 sequences, with around half as singletons. From germline, CDR1 is ENHRY and CDR2 SYGVKD. The length of the CDR3 is 15 residues. V gave up 4 bases and J gave up 5 bases, with 17 bases separating them. The receptor comes from a woman between 35 and 50 years old in good health. The sequenced sample was blood. The V gene is TRBV10-3, the J gene TRBJ1-2, with D hard to call. The CDR3 is CAISGGPYAAYGYTF. CDR3 DNA sequence: TGTGCCATCAGTGGAGGTCCGTACGCAGCTTATGGCTACACCTTC.